This T cell receptor beta chain derives from a study of cytomegalovirus exposure and HLA in healthy donors. Deletions cut 5 bases from V and 1 base from J, with 11 bases between. The germline V gene encodes CDR1 SGHVS and CDR2 FNYEAQ. The CDR3 has 14 residues. A multiplex PCR was run with 60 Vbeta primers and 13 Jbeta primers. Some clones are missing from TCRdb's copy, which holds only in-frame ones; the method was immunoSEQ multiplex PCR. The table has about 43,000 clones, approximately 80% seen once. Sequenced input: PBMCs. The clonotype was recovered from a man aged 25-45 years in good health and CMV-seronegative. The chain joins TRBV7-6 to TRBJ1-1, with D tentatively TRBD1 (5 bases). CDR3 sequence: CASSGGAANTEAFF. CDR3 DNA: TGTGCCAGCAGCGGCGGGGCAGCGAACACTGAAGCTTTCTTT.